This TCR beta chain was obtained from a study of blood T cell repertoires in COVID-19. Study-wide context: Specimens from acute and convalescent COVID-19 originated in the United States, Italy and Spain. In each case, the material was cDNA or gDNA derived from T cells, B-cell-depleted T cells, or PBMCs.

In the study's own analysis: The authors estimated nucleated cell counts from reference gene primer amplification. This table comes from immunoSEQ multiplex PCR, and its TCRdb copy is limited to in-frame clones, with some not included. V, J and clone size reflect that table, while D and trimming were determined from the DNA. The table lists 200,000 to 300,000 clones, 84% of them singletons. The CDR3 covers 15 residues. CDR1 MGHRA and CDR2 YSYEKL come from the germline V gene. Trimming stripped 4 bases from V and 6 bases from J, with 16 bases between. The receptor was derived from a man in his fifties with acute or convalescent COVID-19. Material for sequencing was peripheral blood. The rearrangement uses TRBV4-1 and TRBJ1-5; D possibly corresponds to TRBD1 (6 bases). Here the CDR3 DNA reads TGCGCCAGCAGCCTAGGACAGATCCAGGGTCAGCCCCAGCATTTT. Translated: CASSLGQIQGQPQHF.